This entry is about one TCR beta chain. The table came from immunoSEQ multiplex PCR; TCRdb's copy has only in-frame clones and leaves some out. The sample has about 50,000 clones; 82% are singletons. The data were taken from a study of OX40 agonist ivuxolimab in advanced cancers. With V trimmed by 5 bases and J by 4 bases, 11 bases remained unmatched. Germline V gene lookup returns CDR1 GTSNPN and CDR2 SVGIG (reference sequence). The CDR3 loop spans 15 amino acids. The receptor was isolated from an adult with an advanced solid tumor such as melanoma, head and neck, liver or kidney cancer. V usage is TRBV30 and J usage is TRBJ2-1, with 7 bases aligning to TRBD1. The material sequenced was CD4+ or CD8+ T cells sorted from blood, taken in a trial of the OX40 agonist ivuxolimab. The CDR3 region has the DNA TGTGCCTGGGCTCGAGAAGGGACAGCGTACAATGAGCAGTTCTTC. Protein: CAWAREGTAYNEQFF.